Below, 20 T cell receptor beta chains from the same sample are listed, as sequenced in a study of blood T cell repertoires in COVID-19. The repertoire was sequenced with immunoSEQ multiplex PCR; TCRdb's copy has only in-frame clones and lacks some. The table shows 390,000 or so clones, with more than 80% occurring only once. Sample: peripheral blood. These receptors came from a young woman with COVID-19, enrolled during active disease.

The CDR3 nucleotides are TGCGCCAGCAGCCAAGATTGGCTAGCGGATCGCTACGAGCAGTACGTC. This translates into CASSQDWLADRYEQYV. The rearrangement links TRBV4-3 to TRBJ2-7; 7 nucleotides align to TRBD2. The V gene end was trimmed by 0 bases and the J gene end by 3 bases; junction bases not matched to a gene: 8. The germline V gene has CDR1 LGHNA and CDR2 YSLEER. The CDR3 runs to 16 residues.

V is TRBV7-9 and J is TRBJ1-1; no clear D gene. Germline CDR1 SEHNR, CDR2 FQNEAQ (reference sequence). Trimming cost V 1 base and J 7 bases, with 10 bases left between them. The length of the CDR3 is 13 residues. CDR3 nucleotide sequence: TGTGCCAGCAGCTTAGTCGGCGGATATGAAGCTTTCTTT. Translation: CASSLVGGYEAFF.

As DNA, the CDR3 is TGTGCCAGCAGCCAGCTGGCAGGGGCGAACACTGAAGCTTTCTTT. Translating it yields CASSQLAGANTEAFF. The rearrangement uses TRBV14 and TRBJ1-1; D possibly corresponds to TRBD1 (6 bases). V was shortened by 3 bases and J by 1 base, with 12 bases between the two germline ends. Germline-derived CDR1 and CDR2 are SGHDN and FVKESK. This CDR3 comprises 15 residues. Full variable domain (remainder filled in from reference TRBV14 and TRBJ1-1): EAGVTQFPSHSVIEKGQTVTLRCDPISGHDNLYWYRRVMGKEIKFLLHFVKESKQDESGMPNNRFLAERTGGTYSTLKVQPAELEDSGVYFCASSQLAGANTEAFFGQGTRLTVV.

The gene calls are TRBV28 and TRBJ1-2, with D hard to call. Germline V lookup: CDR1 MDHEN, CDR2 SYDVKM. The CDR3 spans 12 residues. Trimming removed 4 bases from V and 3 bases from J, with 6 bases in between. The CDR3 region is CASSSYHYGYTF. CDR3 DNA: TGTGCCAGCAGTTCTTATCACTATGGCTACACCTTC.

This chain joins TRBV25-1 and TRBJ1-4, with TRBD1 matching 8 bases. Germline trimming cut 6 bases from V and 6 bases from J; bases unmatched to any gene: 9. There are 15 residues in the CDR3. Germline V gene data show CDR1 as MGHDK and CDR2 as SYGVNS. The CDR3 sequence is CASRPGRDRYEKLFF. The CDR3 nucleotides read TGTGCCAGCAGACCGGGCCGGGACAGGTATGAAAAACTGTTTTTT.

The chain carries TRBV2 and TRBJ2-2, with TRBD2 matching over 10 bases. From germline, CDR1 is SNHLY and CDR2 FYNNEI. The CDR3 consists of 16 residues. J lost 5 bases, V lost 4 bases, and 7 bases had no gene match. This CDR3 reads CASSVLSGGATGELFF. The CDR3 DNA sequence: TGTGCCAGCAGTGTTCTAAGCGGGGGGGCGACCGGGGAGCTGTTTTTT.

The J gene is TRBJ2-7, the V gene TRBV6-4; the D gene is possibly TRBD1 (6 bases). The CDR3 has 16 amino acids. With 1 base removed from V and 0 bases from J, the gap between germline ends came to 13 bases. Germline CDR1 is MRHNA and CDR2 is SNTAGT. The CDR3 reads CASSDYRDLTSYEQYV. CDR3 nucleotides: TGTGCCAGCAGTGACTACAGGGACCTTACCTCCTACGAGCAGTACGTC.

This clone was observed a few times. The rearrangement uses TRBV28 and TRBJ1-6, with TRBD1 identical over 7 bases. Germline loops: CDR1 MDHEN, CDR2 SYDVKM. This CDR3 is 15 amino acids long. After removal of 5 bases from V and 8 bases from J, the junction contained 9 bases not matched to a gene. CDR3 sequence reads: CASSLVGTEDSPLHF. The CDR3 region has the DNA TGTGCCAGCAGTCTCGTCGGGACAGAGGATTCACCCCTCCACTTT.

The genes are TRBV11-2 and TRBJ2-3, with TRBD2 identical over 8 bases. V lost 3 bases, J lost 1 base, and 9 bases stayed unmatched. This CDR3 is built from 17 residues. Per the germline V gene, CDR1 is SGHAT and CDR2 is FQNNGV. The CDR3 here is CASSFRGAGGGTDTQYF. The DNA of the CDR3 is TGTGCCAGCAGCTTCCGTGGGGCGGGGGGCGGCACAGATACGCAGTATTTT.

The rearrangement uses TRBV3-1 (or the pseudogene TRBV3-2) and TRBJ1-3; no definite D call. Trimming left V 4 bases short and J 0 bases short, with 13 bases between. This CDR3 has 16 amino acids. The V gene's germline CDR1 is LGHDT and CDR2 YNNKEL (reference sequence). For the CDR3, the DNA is TGTGCCAGCAGCCCCACCTTGGGAGGCTCTGGAAACACCATATATTTT. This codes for CASSPTLGGSGNTIYF.

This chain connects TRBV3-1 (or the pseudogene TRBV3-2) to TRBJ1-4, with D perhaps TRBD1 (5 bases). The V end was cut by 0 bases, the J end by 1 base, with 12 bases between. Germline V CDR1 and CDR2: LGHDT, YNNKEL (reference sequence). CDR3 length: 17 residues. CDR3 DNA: TGTGCCAGCAGCCAAGATCTGGGGGGTGGAACTAATGAAAAACTGTTTTTT. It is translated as CASSQDLGGGTNEKLFF.

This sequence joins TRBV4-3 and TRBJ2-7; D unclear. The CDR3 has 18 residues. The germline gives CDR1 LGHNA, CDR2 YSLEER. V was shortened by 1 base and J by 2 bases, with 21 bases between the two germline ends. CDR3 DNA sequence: TGCGCCAGCAGCCAAGCCTCCCCAATAGGTCCGACAACCTACGAGCAGTACTTC. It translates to CASSQASPIGPTTYEQYF.

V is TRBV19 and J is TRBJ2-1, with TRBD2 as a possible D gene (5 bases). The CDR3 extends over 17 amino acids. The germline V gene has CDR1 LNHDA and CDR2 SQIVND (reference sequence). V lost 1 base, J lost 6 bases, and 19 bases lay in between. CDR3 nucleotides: TGTGCCAGTAGTATAGCGTTTCTAGCCCAGGCCAGCAATGAGCAGTTCTTC. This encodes CASSIAFLAQASNEQFF.

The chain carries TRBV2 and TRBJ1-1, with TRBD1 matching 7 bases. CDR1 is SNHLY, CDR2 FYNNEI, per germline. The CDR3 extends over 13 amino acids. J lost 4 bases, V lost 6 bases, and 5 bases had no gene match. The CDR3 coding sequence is TGTGCCAGCAGGGACAGGTTCCCCACTGAAGCTTTCTTT. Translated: CASRDRFPTEAFF.

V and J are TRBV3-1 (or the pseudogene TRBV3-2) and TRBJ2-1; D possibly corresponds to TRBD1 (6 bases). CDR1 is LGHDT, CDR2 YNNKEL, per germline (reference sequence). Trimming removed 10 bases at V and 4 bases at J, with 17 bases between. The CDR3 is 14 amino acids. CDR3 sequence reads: CANTRGDIYNEQFF. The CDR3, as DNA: TGTGCCAACACCCGAGGGGACATATACAATGAGCAGTTCTTC.

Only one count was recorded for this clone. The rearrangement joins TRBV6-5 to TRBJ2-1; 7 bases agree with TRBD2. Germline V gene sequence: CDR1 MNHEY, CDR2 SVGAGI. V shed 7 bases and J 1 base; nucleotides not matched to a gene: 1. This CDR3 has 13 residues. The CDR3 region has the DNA TGTGCCAGCACGGGGGGTTCCTACAATGAGCAGTTCTTC. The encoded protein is CASTGGSYNEQFF.

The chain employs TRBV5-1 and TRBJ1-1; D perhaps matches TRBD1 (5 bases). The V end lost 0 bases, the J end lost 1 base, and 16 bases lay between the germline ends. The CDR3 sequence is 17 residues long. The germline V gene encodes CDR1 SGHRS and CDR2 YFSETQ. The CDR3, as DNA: TGCGCCAGCAGCTTGGCGGGCCAGGGCAAAGGGAACACTGAAGCTTTCTTT. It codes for CASSLAGQGKGNTEAFF.

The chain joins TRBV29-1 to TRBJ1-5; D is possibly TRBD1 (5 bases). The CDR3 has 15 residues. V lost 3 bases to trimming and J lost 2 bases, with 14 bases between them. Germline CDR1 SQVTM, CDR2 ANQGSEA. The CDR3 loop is CSVESGAGGNQPQHF. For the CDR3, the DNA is TGCAGCGTTGAGAGTGGGGCTGGGGGCAATCAGCCCCAGCATTTT.

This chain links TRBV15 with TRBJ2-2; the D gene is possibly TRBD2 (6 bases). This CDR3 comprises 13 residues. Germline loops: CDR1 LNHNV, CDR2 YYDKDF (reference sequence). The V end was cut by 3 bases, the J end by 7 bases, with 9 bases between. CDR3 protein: CATSSQGGGELFF. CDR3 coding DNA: TGTGCCACCAGCAGCCAGGGAGGCGGGGAGCTGTTTTTT.

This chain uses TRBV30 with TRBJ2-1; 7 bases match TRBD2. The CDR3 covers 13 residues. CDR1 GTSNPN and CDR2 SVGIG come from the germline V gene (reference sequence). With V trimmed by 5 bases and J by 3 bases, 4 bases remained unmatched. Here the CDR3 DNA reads TGTGCCTGGGAGCGGGGAAGCTACAATGAGCAGTTCTTC. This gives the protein CAWERGSYNEQFF.